This T cell receptor (beta chain) originates from a study of lymphopenia after photon versus proton radiotherapy. This CDR3 has 18 residues. Germline CDR1 reads MNHNS; CDR2 reads SASEGT. With 2 bases removed from V and 2 bases from J, the gap between germline ends came to 21 bases. This table comes from immunoSEQ multiplex PCR, and its TCRdb copy is limited to in-frame clones, with some not included. In the table there are around 25,000 clones, approximately 85% of which are singletons. Study-level results: Photon-treated patients lost naive T cells and TCR diversity; proton-treated stayed stable.

Worth noting for this clone: Its target is not known.

The source was peripheral blood, collected from a patient treated with photon-based radiotherapy. This clonotype was obtained from a man younger than 40 with gastric cancer. This sequence joins TRBV6-1 and TRBJ2-5; D unclear. The CDR3: CASSEHLGIEADQETQYF. The CDR3 nucleotides read TGTGCCAGCAGTGAACATTTGGGGATAGAAGCCGATCAAGAGACCCAGTACTTC.